These T cell receptor beta chains were read from a single sample in a study of tumor-infiltrating lymphocytes in primary liver carcinoma. From the multiplex PCR reads, TCRdb called clonotypes with MiXCR, one entry per CDR3 protein. The table includes over 100,000 distinct CDR3 sequences, 65% to 75% detected once. Sequencing was performed on tumor-adjacent normal liver tissue. These receptors were taken from a woman between 55 and 75 years old with primary liver carcinoma and hepatitis B virus infection. Each CDR3 is given with its conserved first and last residue. Each record gives: CDR3 DNA, CDR3 protein, CDR3 length, D gene, J gene, clone size, V gene. A D gene is named only where the DNA matches it firmly. Rows may omit the clone size; those that give it use once, few, many or a size class.

cdr3_nt: TGTGCCAGCAGTGGCGGCAATCAGCCCCAGCATTTT; cdr3_aa: CASSGGNQPQHF; cdr3_length: 12; d_call: .; j_call: TRBJ1-5; clone_size: .; v_call: TRBV2
cdr3_nt: TGTACCAGCAGCTCCTCTAGCGGGACCACGCAGTATTTT; cdr3_aa: CTSSSSSGTTQYF; cdr3_length: 13; d_call: TRBD2; j_call: TRBJ2-3; clone_size: .; v_call: TRBV7-3
cdr3_nt: TGCAGCGCATATGGACTAGCGGGAGAGCCCTCCAAGGACAATGAGCAATTCTTC; cdr3_aa: CSAYGLAGEPSKDNEQFF; cdr3_length: 18; d_call: TRBD2; j_call: TRBJ2-1; clone_size: .; v_call: TRBV29-1
cdr3_nt: TGTGCCAGTAGCTTGTTAGACACCTCTAGCACAGATACGCAGTATTTT; cdr3_aa: CASSLLDTSSTDTQYF; cdr3_length: 16; d_call: .; j_call: TRBJ2-3; clone_size: .; v_call: TRBV5-6
cdr3_nt: TGTGCCAGCAGGCCCGGGACTAGCGGGATTCAGGAGCATTTCTTC; cdr3_aa: CASRPGTSGIQEHFF; cdr3_length: 15; d_call: TRBD2; j_call: TRBJ2-1; clone_size: .; v_call: TRBV12-3/TRBV12-4
cdr3_nt: TGTGCCAGCTCACCAAGGGTTGTGGACACCGGGGAGCTGTTTTTT; cdr3_aa: CASSPRVVDTGELFF; cdr3_length: 15; d_call: .; j_call: TRBJ2-2; clone_size: few; v_call: TRBV18
cdr3_nt: TGTGCCGGAGGGACCTCTGGGGCCAACGTCCTGACTTTC; cdr3_aa: CAGGTSGANVLTF; cdr3_length: 13; d_call: .; j_call: TRBJ2-6; clone_size: many; v_call: TRBV6-5
cdr3_nt: TGTGCCAGCAGCCCAGGGTCCGGTAATTCACCCCTCCACTTT; cdr3_aa: CASSPGSGNSPLHF; cdr3_length: 14; d_call: .; j_call: TRBJ1-6; clone_size: many; v_call: TRBV6-2/TRBV6-3
cdr3_nt: TGTGCAAGCTATAACCCGGACAGGGAAATATTTGGGGCCGACGTCCTGACTTTC; cdr3_aa: CASYNPDREIFGADVLTF; cdr3_length: 18; d_call: TRBD1; j_call: TRBJ2-6; clone_size: .; v_call: TRBV6-5
cdr3_nt: TGTGCCGGCACTTACCTCGGGGACTCTGGGGCCAACGTCCTGACTTTC; cdr3_aa: CAGTYLGDSGANVLTF; cdr3_length: 16; d_call: .; j_call: TRBJ2-6; clone_size: .; v_call: TRBV6-2/TRBV6-3
cdr3_nt: TGTGCCAGCAGTTACTCGTCAGACAATGAGCAGCTCTTT; cdr3_aa: CASSYSSDNEQLF; cdr3_length: 13; d_call: .; j_call: TRBJ2-1; clone_size: .; v_call: TRBV6-5
cdr3_nt: TGCAGCATCGGACAGGGGGGGAATCAGCCCCGGCATTTT; cdr3_aa: CSIGQGGNQPRHF; cdr3_length: 13; d_call: TRBD1; j_call: TRBJ1-5; clone_size: .; v_call: TRBV29-1
cdr3_nt: TGTGCCAGCAGTGAAAATTTAGGGGTGGATACGCACTATTTT; cdr3_aa: CASSENLGVDTHYF; cdr3_length: 14; d_call: .; j_call: TRBJ2-3; clone_size: .; v_call: TRBV6-1
cdr3_nt: TGTGCCAGCAGCGAGGGACGCAACACGAACACCGGGGAGCTGCTCTTT; cdr3_aa: CASSEGRNTNTGELLF; cdr3_length: 16; d_call: .; j_call: TRBJ2-2; clone_size: .; v_call: TRBV11-2
cdr3_nt: TGTGCCATCAGGGGGGGACTAGCCCCCGCAGATACGCAGTATTTT; cdr3_aa: CAIRGGLAPADTQYF; cdr3_length: 15; d_call: TRBD2; j_call: TRBJ2-3; clone_size: many; v_call: TRBV10-3
cdr3_nt: TGTGTCAGCAGTTACTTACGCAGGGCCAAACTAGGGAATGAGCAGTTCTTC; cdr3_aa: CVSSYLRRAKLGNEQFF; cdr3_length: 17; d_call: .; j_call: TRBJ2-1; clone_size: .; v_call: TRBV6-5
cdr3_nt: TGTACCAGCAGATACTCGGGGGGGGGCTATTGCTACACCTTC; cdr3_aa: CTSRYSGGGYCYTF; cdr3_length: 14; d_call: .; j_call: TRBJ1-2; clone_size: .; v_call: TRBV6-5
cdr3_nt: TGTGCCATCAGCCGCAAAGGACGGAGGGGTTACAATGAGCAGTTCTTC; cdr3_aa: CAISRKGRRGYNEQFF; cdr3_length: 16; d_call: .; j_call: TRBJ2-1; clone_size: .; v_call: TRBV7-9
cdr3_nt: TGCGCCAGCAGCTTGACAGTTACCCTCCAAGAGACCCAGTACTTC; cdr3_aa: CASSLTVTLQETQYF; cdr3_length: 15; d_call: .; j_call: TRBJ2-5; clone_size: many; v_call: TRBV5-1
cdr3_nt: TGCAGCGTCCCCGGTATTAGCGGGGCTAACACCGGGGAGCTGTTTTTT; cdr3_aa: CSVPGISGANTGELFF; cdr3_length: 16; d_call: TRBD2; j_call: TRBJ2-2; clone_size: .; v_call: TRBV29-1
cdr3_nt: TGTACCAGTAGCTTGGTTACGACTCCTAGCTCCTACAATGAGCAGTTCTTC; cdr3_aa: CTSSLVTTPSSYNEQFF; cdr3_length: 17; d_call: .; j_call: TRBJ2-1; clone_size: .; v_call: TRBV5-6
cdr3_nt: TGTGCCACCAGTGATTCGAGGACAGGGACCTACGAGCAGTACTTC; cdr3_aa: CATSDSRTGTYEQYF; cdr3_length: 15; d_call: TRBD1; j_call: TRBJ2-7; clone_size: many; v_call: TRBV24-1
cdr3_nt: TGTGCCGGCAGCTCAGATAGGACCGGGGAGCTGTTTTTT; cdr3_aa: CAGSSDRTGELFF; cdr3_length: 13; d_call: .; j_call: TRBJ2-2; clone_size: .; v_call: TRBV11-2
cdr3_nt: TGTGCCAGCAGTTCAAAAGGACAGCGCTACGAGCAGTACTTC; cdr3_aa: CASSSKGQRYEQYF; cdr3_length: 14; d_call: .; j_call: TRBJ2-7; clone_size: .; v_call: TRBV27
cdr3_nt: TGTGTGAGCAGCTTAGCGGGAGGGCCGCTTGAGTGGTTCTTC; cdr3_aa: CVSSLAGGPLEWFF; cdr3_length: 14; d_call: TRBD2; j_call: TRBJ2-1; clone_size: .; v_call: TRBV11-2
cdr3_nt: TGCGCCAGCAGCAGTAGCGGGGACTCCTACAATGAGCAGTTCTTC; cdr3_aa: CASSSSGDSYNEQFF; cdr3_length: 15; d_call: TRBD2; j_call: TRBJ2-1; clone_size: .; v_call: TRBV5-1
cdr3_nt: TGCGCCAGCAGTGAGTCTAGCATGAACACCGGGGAGCTGTTTTTT; cdr3_aa: CASSESSMNTGELFF; cdr3_length: 15; d_call: .; j_call: TRBJ2-2; clone_size: .; v_call: TRBV10-1
cdr3_nt: TGTGTCTGGAGTGTTGCGGGCGGGCAGCCACAGCATTTT; cdr3_aa: CVWSVAGGQPQHF; cdr3_length: 13; d_call: .; j_call: TRBJ1-5; clone_size: .; v_call: TRBV30
cdr3_nt: TGTGCCAGCACGGGGGCTTACTCCTACGAGCAGTACTTC; cdr3_aa: CASTGAYSYEQYF; cdr3_length: 13; d_call: .; j_call: TRBJ2-7; clone_size: many; v_call: TRBV12-3/TRBV12-4
cdr3_nt: TGCGCCAGCAGCTTGACAGCGGGAGGGAGCTCCTACGAGCAGTACTTC; cdr3_aa: CASSLTAGGSSYEQYF; cdr3_length: 16; d_call: TRBD2; j_call: TRBJ2-7; clone_size: .; v_call: TRBV5-1
cdr3_nt: TGTGCCAGCAGCGCACGACTAGCTGGGGAGACCCAGTACTTC; cdr3_aa: CASSARLAGETQYF; cdr3_length: 14; d_call: TRBD2; j_call: TRBJ2-5; clone_size: .; v_call: TRBV9
cdr3_nt: TGCGCCAGCAGCTTACACCCGGGACAGGATGAAAAACTGTTTTTT; cdr3_aa: CASSLHPGQDEKLFF; cdr3_length: 15; d_call: TRBD1; j_call: TRBJ1-4; clone_size: many; v_call: TRBV5-1
cdr3_nt: TGTGCTAGCAGTCGAAGAACAGGGGGCAACACTGAAGTTATCTTT; cdr3_aa: CASSRRTGGNTEVIF; cdr3_length: 15; d_call: TRBD1; j_call: TRBJ1-1; clone_size: .; v_call: TRBV12-3/TRBV12-4
cdr3_nt: TGCGCCAGCGGCTTATCTAGCCTTCCGGCCAAAAACATTCAGTACTTC; cdr3_aa: CASGLSSLPAKNIQYF; cdr3_length: 16; d_call: .; j_call: TRBJ2-4; clone_size: few; v_call: TRBV5-1
cdr3_nt: TGTGCCAGCAGTTCTGGGCGGATGAACACTAAAGCTTTCTTT; cdr3_aa: CASSSGRMNTKAFF; cdr3_length: 14; d_call: .; j_call: TRBJ1-1; clone_size: .; v_call: TRBV12-3/TRBV12-4
cdr3_nt: TGCGCCAGCAGCTTAATGGCCAGGAGTGGAGAGCAGTACTTC; cdr3_aa: CASSLMARSGEQYF; cdr3_length: 14; d_call: .; j_call: TRBJ2-7; clone_size: .; v_call: TRBV11-3
cdr3_nt: TGCGCCAGCAGCCTTGAACTAGTTGACGAGCAGTTCTTC; cdr3_aa: CASSLELVDEQFF; cdr3_length: 13; d_call: .; j_call: TRBJ2-1; clone_size: many; v_call: TRBV5-1
cdr3_nt: TGTGCCACCAGTGAGTCGGTGGGAATCGGCATAGATACGCAGTATTTT; cdr3_aa: CATSESVGIGIDTQYF; cdr3_length: 16; d_call: .; j_call: TRBJ2-3; clone_size: .; v_call: TRBV10-3
cdr3_nt: TGTGCCAGCAGCGAAGGACTAGCGCAAACCTACAATGAGCAGTTCTTC; cdr3_aa: CASSEGLAQTYNEQFF; cdr3_length: 16; d_call: TRBD2; j_call: TRBJ2-1; clone_size: many; v_call: TRBV5-4
cdr3_nt: TGTGCCAGCAGTCCCATCGCGGGTGGTGTCACAGATACGCAGTATTTT; cdr3_aa: CASSPIAGGVTDTQYF; cdr3_length: 16; d_call: .; j_call: TRBJ2-3; clone_size: .; v_call: TRBV6-6
cdr3_nt: TGTACCAACAGGGTTGCATCTGGGCGCCGTTTCTCCGGGGAGCTGTTTTTT; cdr3_aa: CTNRVASGRRFSGELFF; cdr3_length: 17; d_call: .; j_call: TRBJ2-2; clone_size: .; v_call: TRBV5-6
cdr3_nt: TGTGCCATCAGTGAGGCGGGAGGCCCCACAGATACGCAGTATTTT; cdr3_aa: CAISEAGGPTDTQYF; cdr3_length: 15; d_call: TRBD2; j_call: TRBJ2-3; clone_size: .; v_call: TRBV10-3
cdr3_nt: TGTGCCAACAGTTACGGGACGACTGGCTACAATGAACAGTTCTTC; cdr3_aa: CANSYGTTGYNEQFF; cdr3_length: 15; d_call: .; j_call: TRBJ2-1; clone_size: .; v_call: TRBV6-6
cdr3_nt: TGCGCCAGCAACCCACTCCCGGGCAATCAGCCCCAGCATTTT; cdr3_aa: CASNPLPGNQPQHF; cdr3_length: 14; d_call: .; j_call: TRBJ1-5; clone_size: .; v_call: TRBV4-1
cdr3_nt: TGTGCCAGCAGCTTCTATCAACAGGGTATAGTATACAATGAGCAGTTCTTC; cdr3_aa: CASSFYQQGIVYNEQFF; cdr3_length: 17; d_call: .; j_call: TRBJ2-1; clone_size: .; v_call: TRBV11-2
cdr3_nt: TGTGCCAGCAGCTTATCCCTCAGGGTTAGGGGCCACAAGCAATACTTC; cdr3_aa: CASSLSLRVRGHKQYF; cdr3_length: 16; d_call: .; j_call: TRBJ2-7; clone_size: .; v_call: TRBV11-2
cdr3_nt: TGTGCCAGCAGCTTTGGGGGTGGGAATTCACCCCTCCACTTT; cdr3_aa: CASSFGGGNSPLHF; cdr3_length: 14; d_call: .; j_call: TRBJ1-6; clone_size: few; v_call: TRBV7-9
cdr3_nt: TGCAGCGTTGAAGATTGGGGATGGGAAGAGACCCAGTACTTC; cdr3_aa: CSVEDWGWEETQYF; cdr3_length: 14; d_call: .; j_call: TRBJ2-5; clone_size: .; v_call: TRBV29-1